This record covers a single T cell receptor beta chain. In the original workflow: After removing out-of-frame reads, 2,204,828 distinct TCRbeta sequences remained. Sequencing used immunoSEQ multiplex PCR; TCRdb keeps in-frame clones, though not all of them. That table furnishes V, J and clone size, whereas the DNA furnished D and trimming. The data contain about 57,000 clones, over 75% of them seen just once; the ten biggest clones take up 0.82%. Germline V gene data show CDR1 as MGHRA and CDR2 as YSYEKL. The CDR3 is made up of 15 amino acids. J was trimmed by 3 bases and V by 2 bases; bases with no gene match: 4. The data were taken from a study of memory CD4+ T cells and cytomegalovirus serostatus. About the study: Donors were healthy Belgian adults, fewer than ten CMV seropositive and under 30 seronegative.

Single viable CD3+CD4+CD8-CD45RO+ cells were sorted as the memory CD4+ T cells. The sequencing input was memory CD4+ T cells from blood. The origin of this receptor is an adult in good health and CMV-seronegative. The chain combines TRBV4-1 with TRBJ2-3, with TRBD1 matching 8 bases. The CDR3 region has the DNA TGCGCCAGCAGCCAACTGGACAGGGAGACAGATACGCAGTATTTT. As protein: CASSQLDRETDTQYF.